This TCR beta chain is drawn from a study of early T cells in non-severe SARS-CoV-2 infection. Turning to the study itself: Sequenced bulk RNA came from whole blood that was unsorted, and chains were unpaired. Study findings and constraints: VDJdb matches were skewed toward anti-spike CD8 T cell responses.

One entry per CDR3 protein, called by TCRdb with MiXCR from the 5' RACE reads. The sample contains about 94,000 distinct CDR3 sequences, roughly 13% of which appear only once. Worth noting for this clonotype: Its antigen is unknown.

Germline V gene data show CDR1 as MDHEN and CDR2 as SYDVKM. This CDR3 comprises 14 residues. V lost 7 bases to trimming and J lost 6 bases; unmatched junction nucleotides: 9. This sequence was found in an adult who was a healthcare worker with PCR-confirmed SARS-CoV-2 infection or an uninfected control (not recorded which). Sequenced: whole blood. This chain links TRBV28 with TRBJ2-1, with 7 positions matching TRBD1. DNA of the CDR3: TGTGCCAGCAACACAGGGGTATGGACCAATGAGCAGTTCTTC. Translating gives CASNTGVWTNEQFF.